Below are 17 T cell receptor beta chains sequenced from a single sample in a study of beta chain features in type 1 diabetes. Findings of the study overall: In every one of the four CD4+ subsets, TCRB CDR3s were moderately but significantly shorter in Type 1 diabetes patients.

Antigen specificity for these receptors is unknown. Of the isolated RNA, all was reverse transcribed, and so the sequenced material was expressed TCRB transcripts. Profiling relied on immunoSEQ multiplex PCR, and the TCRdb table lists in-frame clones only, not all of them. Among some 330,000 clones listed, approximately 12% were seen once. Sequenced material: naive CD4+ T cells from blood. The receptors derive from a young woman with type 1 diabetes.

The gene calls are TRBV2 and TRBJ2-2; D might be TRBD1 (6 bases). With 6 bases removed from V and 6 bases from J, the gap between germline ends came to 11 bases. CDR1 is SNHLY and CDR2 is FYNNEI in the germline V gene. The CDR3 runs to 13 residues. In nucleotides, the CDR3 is TGTGCCAGCAGCGCACAGGGCCCCGGGGAGCTGTTTTTT. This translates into CASSAQGPGELFF.

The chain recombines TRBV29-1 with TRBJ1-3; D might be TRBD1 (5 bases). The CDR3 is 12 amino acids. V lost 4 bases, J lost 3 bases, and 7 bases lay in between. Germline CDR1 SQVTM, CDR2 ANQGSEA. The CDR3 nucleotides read TGCAGCGTTGCAGGGAATGGAAACACCATATATTTT. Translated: CSVAGNGNTIYF.

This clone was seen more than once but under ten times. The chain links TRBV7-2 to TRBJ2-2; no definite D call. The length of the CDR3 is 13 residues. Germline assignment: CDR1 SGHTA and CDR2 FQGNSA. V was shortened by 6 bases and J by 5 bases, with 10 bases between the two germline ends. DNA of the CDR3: TGTGCCAGCAGTTCCCGCAGGACCGGGGAGCTGTTTTTT. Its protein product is CASSSRRTGELFF. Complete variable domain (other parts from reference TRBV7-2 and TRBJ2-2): GAGVSQSPSNKVTEKGKDVELRCDPISGHTALYWYRQSLGQGLEFLIYFQGNSAPDKSGLPSDRFSAERTGGSVSTLTIQRTQQEDSAVYLCASSSRRTGELFFGEGSRLTVL.

CDR3: CASSPEGRETQYF. In DNA, the CDR3 is TGTGCCAGCAGCCCCGAGGGCCGGGAGACCCAGTACTTC. This sequence joins TRBV25-1 and TRBJ2-5; possible D gene TRBD2, 5 bases. In germline, CDR1 is MGHDK, CDR2 SYGVNS. This CDR3 has 13 residues. The V end was cut by 6 bases, the J end by 5 bases, with 13 bases between.

The chain's CDR3 is CASSPGEGDNEQFF. In DNA form, the CDR3 reads TGCGCCAGCAGCCCAGGGGAGGGGGACAATGAGCAGTTCTTC. The chain has TRBV4-3 and TRBJ2-1; D possibly corresponds to TRBD2 (7 bases). The CDR3 is made up of 14 amino acids. Trimming pared 4 bases from V and 5 bases from J, leaving 12 bases between. Per the germline V gene, CDR1 is LGHNA and CDR2 is YSLEER.

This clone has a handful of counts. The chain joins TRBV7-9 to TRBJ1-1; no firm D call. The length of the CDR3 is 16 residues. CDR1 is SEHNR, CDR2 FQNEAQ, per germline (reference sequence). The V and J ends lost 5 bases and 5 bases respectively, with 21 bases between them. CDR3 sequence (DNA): TGTGCCAGCAGCATCTGGGCCATTCCTTCGAGAACTGAAGCTTTCTTT. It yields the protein CASSIWAIPSRTEAFF.

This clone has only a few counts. The CDR3 DNA follows: TGTGCCAGCAGCTTAAGCGGGACCCCGCGGACCCAGTACTTC. Residues: CASSLSGTPRTQYF. The genes are TRBV5-4 and TRBJ2-5, with 7 bases lining up with TRBD2. CDR1 and CDR2 from the germline V gene are SGHNT and YYREEE (reference sequence). V lost 2 bases to trimming and J lost 7 bases; unmatched junction nucleotides: 8. The length of the CDR3 is 14 residues. The complete variable domain, with remaining parts taken from reference TRBV5-4 and TRBJ2-5, reads ETGVTQSPTHLIKTRGQQVTLRCSSQSGHNTVSWYQQALGQGPQFIFQYYREEENGRGNFPPRFSGLQFPNYSSELNVNALELDDSALYLCASSLSGTPRTQYFGPGTRLLVL.

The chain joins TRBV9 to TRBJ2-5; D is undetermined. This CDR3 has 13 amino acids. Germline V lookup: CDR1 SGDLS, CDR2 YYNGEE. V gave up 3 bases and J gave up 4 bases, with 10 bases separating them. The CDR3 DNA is TGTGCCAGCAGCGACCGGGTTGCAGAGACCCAGTACTTC. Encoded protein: CASSDRVAETQYF.

The CDR3 protein is CASSLTGVIGQPQHF. CDR3 sequence (DNA): TGTGCCAGCAGTCTGACAGGGGTAATTGGTCAGCCCCAGCATTTT. The chain has TRBV27 and TRBJ1-5; TRBD1 aligns across 8 bases. The CDR3 has 15 residues. The germline V gene encodes CDR1 MNHEY and CDR2 SMNVEV (reference sequence). V lost 5 bases to trimming and J lost 6 bases; unmatched junction nucleotides: 9.

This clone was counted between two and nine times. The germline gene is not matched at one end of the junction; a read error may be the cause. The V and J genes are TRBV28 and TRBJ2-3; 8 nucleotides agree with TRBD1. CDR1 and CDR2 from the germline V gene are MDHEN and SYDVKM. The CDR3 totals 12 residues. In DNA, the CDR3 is TGTGCCAGCACTCAAACCGAACGGGGACAGGATTTT. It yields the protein CASTQTERGQDF. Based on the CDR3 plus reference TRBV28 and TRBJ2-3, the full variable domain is DVKVTQSSRYLVKRTGEKVFLECVQDMDHENMFWYRQDPGLGLRLIYFSYDVKMKEKGDIPEGYSVSREKKERFSLILESASTNQTSMYLCASTQTERGQDFGPGTRLTVL.

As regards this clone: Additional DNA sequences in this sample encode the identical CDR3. The CDR3 coding sequence is TGTGCCAGCAGTTACTCGCAGGGTGGAGGCTACACCTTC. As protein: CASSYSQGGGYTF. The chain uses TRBV6-5 and TRBJ1-2; maybe TRBD1 (5 bases). In germline, CDR1 is MNHEY, CDR2 SVGAGI. The V gene lost 0 bases and the J gene lost 8 bases, with 10 bases spanning the gap. The CDR3 has 13 residues.

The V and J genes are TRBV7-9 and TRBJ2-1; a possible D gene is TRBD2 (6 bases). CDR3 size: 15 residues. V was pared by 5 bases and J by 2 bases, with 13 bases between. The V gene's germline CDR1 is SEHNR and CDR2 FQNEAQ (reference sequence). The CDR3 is CASSKPGTPYNEQFF. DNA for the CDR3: TGTGCCAGCAGCAAACCCGGGACTCCCTACAATGAGCAGTTCTTC.

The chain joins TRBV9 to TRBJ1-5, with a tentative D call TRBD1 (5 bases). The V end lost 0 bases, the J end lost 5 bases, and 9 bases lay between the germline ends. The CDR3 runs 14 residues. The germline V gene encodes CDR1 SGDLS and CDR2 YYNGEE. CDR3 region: CASSVEGEDQPQHF. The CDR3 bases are TGTGCCAGCAGCGTAGAAGGGGAGGATCAGCCCCAGCATTTT.

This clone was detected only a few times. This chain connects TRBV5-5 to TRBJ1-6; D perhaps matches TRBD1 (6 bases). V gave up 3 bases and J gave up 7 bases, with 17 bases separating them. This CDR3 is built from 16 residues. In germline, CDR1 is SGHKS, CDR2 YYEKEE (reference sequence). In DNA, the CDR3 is TGTGCCAGCAGCTCCCGTCAGGGACAAATAAATTCACCCCTCCACTTT. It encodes CASSSRQGQINSPLHF.

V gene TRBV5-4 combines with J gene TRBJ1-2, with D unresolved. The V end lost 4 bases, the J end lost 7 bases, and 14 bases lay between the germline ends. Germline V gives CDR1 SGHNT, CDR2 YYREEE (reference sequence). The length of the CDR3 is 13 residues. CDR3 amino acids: CASSAGSLGGYTF. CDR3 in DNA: TGTGCCAGCAGCGCCGGGTCCTTAGGTGGCTACACCTTC.

As DNA, the CDR3 is TGTGCCAGCAGTTTACAGGGGAGGAACACTGAAGCTTTCTTT. Translating gives CASSLQGRNTEAFF. The chain uses TRBV27 and TRBJ1-1, with a weak D call TRBD1 (6 bases). The V end lost 2 bases, the J end lost 1 base, and 8 bases lay between the germline ends. The germline V gene has CDR1 MNHEY and CDR2 SMNVEV (reference sequence). The CDR3 length is 14 residues.

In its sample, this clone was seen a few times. The CDR3 spells CAIRPQGNWEKLFF. The CDR3 DNA reads as TGTGCCATCAGGCCTCAGGGGAATTGGGAAAAACTGTTTTTT. The chain combines TRBV10-3 with TRBJ1-4, with D perhaps TRBD1 (6 bases). Germline loops: CDR1 ENHRY, CDR2 SYGVKD. The CDR3 is 14 amino acids. The ends were cut back, 6 bases at V and 8 bases at J, with 16 bases in the middle.